The text below deals with one T cell receptor beta chain. The data stem from a study of beta chain features in type 1 diabetes. Sequenced material consisted of expressed TCRB transcripts (all of the isolated RNA was reverse transcribed). TCRdb's table, derived via immunoSEQ multiplex PCR, lists solely in-frame clones and lacks some. The table has about 220,000 clones, 11% seen once; the top ten hold 1% to 1.5%. The CDR3 is 13 residues long. V lost 7 bases to trimming and J lost 7 bases; unmatched junction nucleotides: 6. From germline, CDR1 is LNHDA and CDR2 SQIVND (reference sequence). Source material: central memory CD4+ T cells from blood. The genes are TRBV19 and TRBJ1-4; 7 bases agree with TRBD1. The sequence was collected from a man younger than 35 in good health. The CDR3 DNA sequence: TGTGCCAGTATAGACAGGGTCGGTGAAAAACTGTTTTTT. Translation: CASIDRVGEKLFF.